The 25 T cell receptor beta chains below come from one sample, sequenced in a study of blood T cell repertoires in COVID-19. Produced via immunoSEQ multiplex PCR; TCRdb's table is partial and in-frame only. The sample has approximately 230,000 clones, about 91% seen once; the top ten hold 6% to 6.5%. The sample consisted of peripheral blood. The receptors stem from a woman in her 30s with COVID-19, enrolled during active disease.

This chain joins TRBV7-2 and TRBJ2-2; TRBD2 might be the D (6 bases). Germline CDR1 is SGHTA and CDR2 is FQGNSA. The V end lost 3 bases, the J end lost 6 bases, and 11 bases lay between the germline ends. The CDR3 runs 14 residues. The CDR3 protein is CASSFTSIPGELFF. Here the CDR3 DNA reads TGTGCCAGCAGCTTTACTAGCATCCCCGGGGAGCTGTTTTTT.

This chain uses TRBV7-2 with TRBJ1-2; D ambiguous. CDR3 length: 13 residues. CDR1 is SGHTA and CDR2 is FQGNSA in the germline V gene. The germline V and J ends were trimmed by 3 bases and 4 bases, with 9 bases remaining between them. CDR3 sequence (DNA): TGTGCCAGCAGCTTTTACAGCCTCTATGGCTACACCTTC. It codes for CASSFYSLYGYTF.

CDR3 residues: CASSPQTSGGLPSTDTQYF. The CDR3 coding sequence is TGTGCCAGCAGTCCCCAGACTAGCGGGGGGTTACCGAGCACAGATACGCAGTATTTT. The rearrangement joins TRBV6-6 to TRBJ2-3; 13 positions agree with TRBD2. CDR1 and CDR2 from the germline V gene are MNHNY and SVGAGI (reference sequence). The trim removed 5 bases at V and 0 bases at J, leaving 11 bases unmatched. The CDR3 is made up of 19 amino acids.

The chain is built from TRBV7-9 and TRBJ2-7, with TRBD1 matching over 7 bases. CDR3 size: 16 residues. The junction had 13 bases not matched to a gene; V was cut back by 5 bases and J by 3 bases. Germline values: CDR1 SEHNR, CDR2 FQNEAQ (reference sequence). Here the CDR3 reads CASSPFSRDSYYEQYF. CDR3 coding DNA: TGTGCCAGCAGCCCATTCTCCCGGGACAGCTACTACGAGCAGTACTTC.

This clone occurred a few times. V usage is TRBV7-2 and J usage is TRBJ1-2, with D maybe TRBD1 (5 bases). Trimming pared 2 bases from V and 4 bases from J, leaving 11 bases between. The V gene's germline CDR1 is SGHTA and CDR2 FQGNSA. The CDR3 covers 14 residues. The CDR3 DNA reads TGTGCCAGCAGCTTACAGGGAAGGAGCTATGGCTACACCTTC. It specifies CASSLQGRSYGYTF.

The chain has TRBV11-2 and TRBJ2-3; 13 bases match TRBD2. Germline assignment: CDR1 SGHAT and CDR2 FQNNGV. With 5 bases clipped from V and 11 bases from J, the junction kept 13 bases outside the gene matches. CDR3 length: 16 residues. In DNA form, the CDR3 reads TGTGCCAGCAGCCCCGGACTAGCGGGGGAGTTTATTGAGCAGTATTTT. Translated: CASSPGLAGEFIEQYF.

This chain connects TRBV6-4 to TRBJ2-1, with TRBD2 identical over 11 bases. CDR3 length equals 15 residues. After removal of 0 bases from V and 6 bases from J, the junction contained 1 base not matched to a gene. CDR1 is MRHNA and CDR2 is SNTAGT in the germline V gene. The CDR3, as DNA: TGTGCCAGCAGTGACTCTAGCGGGGGGGCCAATGAGCAGTTCTTC. It translates to CASSDSSGGANEQFF.

This clone occurred once. V and J are TRBV5-1 and TRBJ1-4; 9 positions agree with TRBD1. Germline CDR1 is SGHRS and CDR2 is YFSETQ. The CDR3 is 14 residues long. The ends lost 1 base at V and 8 bases at J; junction bases unmatched: 3. CDR3 sequence: CASSLWGQGEKLFF. For the CDR3, the DNA is TGCGCCAGCAGCTTGTGGGGACAGGGAGAAAAACTGTTTTTT.

V is TRBV6-6 and J is TRBJ2-1; TRBD2 agrees at 7 bases. The CDR3 totals 16 residues. Per the germline V gene, CDR1 is MNHNY and CDR2 is SVGAGI (reference sequence). The junction had 10 bases not matched to a gene; V was cut back by 4 bases and J by 4 bases. CDR3 protein: CASSLKLAERYNEQFF. For the CDR3, the DNA is TGTGCCAGCAGTTTAAAGCTAGCGGAAAGGTACAATGAGCAGTTCTTC.

V usage is TRBV24-1 and J usage is TRBJ2-5; TRBD2 matches 9 bases. This CDR3 has 14 residues. The germline V gene has CDR1 KGHDR and CDR2 SFDVKD. The J segment lost 4 bases and the V segment lost 5 bases, leaving 4 bases of the junction unmatched. CDR3 sequence (DNA): TGTGCCACCAGTGTGGCGGGGGGGCGAGAGACCCAGTACTTC. Amino acids: CATSVAGGRETQYF.

This clone appeared a single time. This chain links TRBV30 with TRBJ2-1; D gene ambiguous. V shed 1 base and J shed 6 bases, with 4 bases lying between them. CDR1 is GTSNPN and CDR2 is SVGIG in the germline V gene (reference sequence). This CDR3 has 11 residues. The CDR3 spells CAWSAFNEQFF. Here the CDR3 DNA reads TGTGCCTGGAGTGCTTTCAATGAGCAGTTCTTC.

This clone showed up just a few times. This chain connects TRBV12-3 or TRBV12-4 to TRBJ1-1; D gene unclear. The CDR3 covers 12 residues. With 8 bases removed from V and 4 bases from J, the gap between germline ends came to 11 bases. The CDR3 DNA reads TGTGCCAGCGCTTCCGGTGGCACTGAAGCTTTCTTT. Its translation: CASASGGTEAFF.

The V gene is TRBV15, the J gene TRBJ1-4, with D unresolved. Trimming took 2 bases from V and 1 from J, leaving 8 bases between them. Germline loops: CDR1 LNHNV, CDR2 YYDKDF (reference sequence). This CDR3 comprises 15 residues. CDR3 loop: CATSRKRGTNEKLFF. The CDR3 bases are TGTGCCACCAGCAGAAAGCGGGGAACTAATGAAAAACTGTTTTTT. The complete variable domain, with remaining parts taken from reference TRBV15 and TRBJ1-4, reads DAMVIQNPRYQVTQFGKPVTLSCSQTLNHNVMYWYQQKSSQAPKLLFHYYDKDFNNEADTPDNFQSRRPNTSFCFLDIRSPGLGDTAMYLCATSRKRGTNEKLFFGSGTQLSVL.

The CDR3 is CASSLGRAYEQYF. The CDR3 DNA follows: TGTGCCAGCAGCTTAGGCCGCGCCTACGAGCAGTACTTC. The chain recombines TRBV7-8 with TRBJ2-7; D gene uncertain. From germline, CDR1 is SGHVS and CDR2 FQNEAQ. The germline V and J ends were trimmed by 1 base and 2 bases, with 6 bases remaining between them. This CDR3 has 13 residues.

The V gene is TRBV7-2, the J gene TRBJ2-2; D gene ambiguous. This CDR3 region has 14 residues. Germline lookup yields CDR1 SGHTA and CDR2 FQGNSA. V lost 1 base and J 7 bases, leaving 10 bases between the germline ends. The CDR3 bases are TGTGCCAGCAGCTTAGTTAGCCTAGGCGGGGAGCTGTTTTTT. Translation gives CASSLVSLGGELFF.

This clone was detected only once. The CDR3 loop reads CASSQDPRLAGDLNTGELFF. CDR3 DNA: TGCGCCAGCAGCCAAGATCCGCGACTAGCGGGCGATTTGAACACCGGGGAGCTGTTTTTT. The V and J genes are TRBV4-1 and TRBJ2-2; 10 nucleotides align to TRBD2. Looked up from germline, CDR1 is MGHRA and CDR2 is YSYEKL. This CDR3 comprises 20 residues. Trimming cost V 0 bases and J 1 base; bases outside gene matches: 11.

This chain joins TRBV7-2 and TRBJ2-1, with D perhaps TRBD2 (5 bases). The CDR3 loop spans 14 amino acids. V was pared by 4 bases and J by 5 bases, with 12 bases between. The germline gives CDR1 SGHTA, CDR2 FQGNSA. CDR3 sequence (DNA): TGTGCCAGCAGCTCTGCGAGGGCGGACAATGAGCAGTTCTTC. It specifies CASSSARADNEQFF.

The J gene is TRBJ2-1, the V gene TRBV29-1; D gene unclear. V was trimmed by 3 bases and J by 7 bases, leaving 10 bases between them. The length of the CDR3 is 12 residues. Germline V gene lookup returns CDR1 SQVTM and CDR2 ANQGSEA. DNA of the CDR3: TGCAGCGTTGAGCCCAGCAGGAATGAGCAGTTCTTC. It is translated as CSVEPSRNEQFF.

This clone was recorded once. For the CDR3, the DNA is TGTGCCAGTAGTATGGGCAGAAATAATTCACCCCTCCACTTT. It encodes CASSMGRNNSPLHF. This chain uses TRBV19 with TRBJ1-6; D unresolved. CDR1 is LNHDA, CDR2 SQIVND, per germline (reference sequence). Trimming removed 3 bases at V and 5 bases at J, with 8 bases between. This CDR3 has 14 residues.

CDR3 nucleotides: TGTGCCAGCAGCGGGACAGGGTACACTGAAGCTTTCTTT. Translated: CASSGTGYTEAFF. The rearrangement joins TRBV5-4 to TRBJ1-1; TRBD1 agrees at 9 bases. Germline CDR1 is SGHNT and CDR2 is YYREEE (reference sequence). CDR3 length: 13 amino acids. After removal of 4 bases from V and 3 bases from J, the junction contained 1 base not matched to a gene.

The rearrangement joins TRBV12-5 to TRBJ1-1, with TRBD1 matching 8 bases. The CDR3 consists of 16 residues. V was clipped by 0 bases and J by 5 bases; unmatched bases: 8. Germline V gene data show CDR1 as LGHNT and CDR2 as FRNRAP. The CDR3 nucleotides are TGTGCTAGTGGTTTGGTGGTTGGACAGGGAGGTACTGAAGCTTTCTTT. This encodes CASGLVVGQGGTEAFF.

The chain links TRBV21-1 to TRBJ2-3; the listed D gene, TRBD2, was not tested against the DNA. TRBV21-1 has pseudogene status. The CDR3 is 20 residues long. CDR3 DNA sequence: TGTGCCAGCAGCAAAGGGACTAGCGGGGGGAAGAGATCTAGCACAGATACGCAGTATTTT. This encodes CASSKGTSGGKRSSTDTQYF.

V and J are TRBV28 and TRBJ2-3; 8 bases are a match to TRBD2. In germline, CDR1 is MDHEN, CDR2 SYDVKM. CDR3 length equals 16 residues. The V gene end was trimmed by 2 bases and the J gene end by 2 bases; junction bases not matched to a gene: 6. The CDR3 protein is CASSLPRGGFTDTQYF. CDR3 nucleotide sequence: TGTGCCAGCAGTTTACCCCGCGGGGGGTTCACAGATACGCAGTATTTT.

The chain joins TRBV5-1 to TRBJ2-1; 11 bases are a match to TRBD1. CDR1 is SGHRS, CDR2 YFSETQ, per germline. The V gene end was trimmed by 4 bases and the J gene end by 5 bases; junction bases not matched to a gene: 5. The CDR3 totals 15 residues. CDR3 DNA: TGCGCCAGCAGCACCCGGGACAGGGGGAACAATGAGCAGTTCTTC. It is translated as CASSTRDRGNNEQFF.

CDR3 bases: TGTGCCACCAGTGACACGACTGCGAACACCGGGGAGCTGTTTTTT. It specifies CATSDTTANTGELFF. The J gene is TRBJ2-2, the V gene TRBV24-1; D uncertain. The CDR3 length is 15 residues. Per germline, CDR1 KGHDR and CDR2 SFDVKD. V lost 4 bases to trimming and J lost 0 bases, with 8 bases between them.